Presented here are 29 T cell receptor beta chains from one specimen sequenced in a study of blood T cell repertoires in COVID-19. TCRdb's table, derived via immunoSEQ multiplex PCR, lists solely in-frame clones and lacks some. The table shows about 200,000 clones, with 87% occurring only once. Sequencing was carried out using peripheral blood. These receptors originate from a man aged 55 to 70 who had recovered from COVID-19.

The chain recombines TRBV5-1 with TRBJ2-3; TRBD2 matches 12 bases. The length of the CDR3 is 17 residues. Germline-derived CDR1 and CDR2 are SGHRS and YFSETQ. V lost 4 bases, J lost 1 base, and 7 bases stayed unmatched. The CDR3 spells CASSGPGLAGRTDTQYF. CDR3 nucleotides: TGCGCCAGCAGCGGCCCGGGACTAGCGGGCCGCACAGATACGCAGTATTTT.

Comments on this clone: Lacking the conserved final phenylalanine or tryptophan, this CDR3 likely reflects a read error. No DNA is shown, since the ends of the CDR3 on it are uncertain; the CDR3 is the one TCRdb lists. The rearrangement uses TRBV4-1 and TRBJ1-4; whether TRBD1, the table's D call, matches the DNA was not checked. With termini counted, the CDR3 has 12 amino acids. Germline CDR1 reads MGHRA; CDR2 reads YSYEKL. This CDR3 reads CASSPPARDRGQ.

V is TRBV9 and J is TRBJ2-2; 7 positions agree with TRBD2. The CDR3 runs to 13 residues. V lost 3 bases to trimming and J lost 9 bases; unmatched junction nucleotides: 5. Germline V gene data show CDR1 as SGDLS and CDR2 as YYNGEE. Here the CDR3 reads CASSAGSGRELFF. CDR3 sequence (DNA): TGTGCCAGCAGCGCTGGTAGCGGGCGGGAGCTGTTTTTT.

The chain links TRBV12-5 to TRBJ2-1; D gene ambiguous. CDR1 and CDR2 (germline): LGHNT, FRNRAP. The germline V and J ends were trimmed by 1 base and 8 bases, with 12 bases remaining between them. The CDR3 loop spans 14 amino acids. CDR3 sequence reads: CASGLAPNNHEQFF. In DNA, the CDR3 is TGTGCTAGTGGTTTGGCCCCGAACAACCATGAGCAGTTCTTC.

This clone was seen a handful of times. This chain connects TRBV5-4 to TRBJ1-3, with 8 bases lining up with TRBD1. This CDR3 is built from 15 residues. Unmatched junction bases numbered 6, after V lost 2 bases and J lost 5 bases. Germline CDR1 and CDR2: SGHNT and YYREEE (reference sequence). The CDR3 spells CASSLADRGRNTIYF. The CDR3, as DNA: TGTGCCAGCAGCTTAGCCGACAGGGGCAGAAACACCATATATTTT. Full variable domain (remainder filled in from reference TRBV5-4 and TRBJ1-3): ETGVTQSPTHLIKTRGQQVTLRCSSQSGHNTVSWYQQALGQGPQFIFQYYREEENGRGNFPPRFSGLQFPNYSSELNVNALELDDSALYLCASSLADRGRNTIYFGEGSWLTVV.

Concerning this clone: The sample has other DNA sequences that encode this CDR3 too. The chain links TRBV12-3 or TRBV12-4 to TRBJ2-7, with TRBD1 matching 7 bases. CDR3 size: 12 residues. The V segment lost 6 bases and the J segment 2 bases; nucleotides outside the gene matches: 1. CDR3 region: CASRGTAYEQYF. In DNA form, the CDR3 reads TGTGCCAGCAGAGGGACAGCCTACGAGCAGTACTTC.

The chain joins TRBV7-2 to TRBJ2-5, with 9 bases identical to TRBD1. The germline gives CDR1 SGHTA, CDR2 FQGNSA. V shed 5 bases and J 4 bases; nucleotides not matched to a gene: 5. This CDR3 has 14 amino acids. CDR3 residues: CASSRDRAGETQYF. The CDR3 DNA reads TGTGCCAGCAGCCGGGACAGGGCCGGAGAGACCCAGTACTTC.

The rearrangement links TRBV28 to TRBJ1-1; 7 bases are shared with TRBD1. Germline V CDR1 and CDR2: MDHEN, SYDVKM. The CDR3 has 15 residues. With V trimmed by 5 bases and J by 11 bases, 17 bases remained unmatched. The DNA of the CDR3 is TGTGCCAGCAGTCCGATACAGGGGTTACGTGTTTTGGCTTTCTTT. Amino acid sequence: CASSPIQGLRVLAFF.

This chain joins TRBV19 and TRBJ1-5; no clear D gene. From germline, CDR1 is LNHDA and CDR2 SQIVND (reference sequence). The CDR3 has 16 amino acids. The V end was cut by 2 bases, the J end by 4 bases, with 15 bases between. As DNA, the CDR3 is TGTGCCAGTAGTATATTTGGAGTAGACCCTAATCAGCCCCAGCATTTT. Encoded protein: CASSIFGVDPNQPQHF. Together with reference TRBV19 and TRBJ1-5, the CDR3 gives the full variable domain: DGGITQSPKYLFRKEGQNVTLSCEQNLNHDAMYWYRQDPGQGLRLIYYSQIVNDFQKGDIAEGYSVSREKKESFPLTVTSAQKNPTAFYLCASSIFGVDPNQPQHFGDGTRLSIL.

The chain joins TRBV5-1 to TRBJ2-7, with TRBD2 matching 10 bases. Germline values: CDR1 SGHRS, CDR2 YFSETQ. V trimming: 4 bases; J trimming: 3 bases; junction bases outside the gene matches: 10. The CDR3 runs to 16 residues. In DNA, the CDR3 is TGCGCCAGCAGCCGAAATGGACTAGCGGAGGGCTACGAGCAGTACTTC. This encodes CASSRNGLAEGYEQYF.

The chain is built from TRBV19 and TRBJ1-2; 7 bases fit TRBD1. Germline V lookup: CDR1 LNHDA, CDR2 SQIVND (reference sequence). The CDR3 extends over 15 amino acids. V shed 8 bases and J 6 bases; nucleotides not matched to a gene: 15. CDR3 in amino acids: CASAGWDSAFDGYTF. CDR3 DNA sequence: TGTGCCAGTGCTGGTTGGGACAGTGCCTTCGATGGCTACACCTTC.

The chain joins TRBV6-1 to TRBJ2-1; 7 bases align to TRBD1. This CDR3 is built from 15 residues. Germline trimming cut 3 bases from V and 7 bases from J; bases unmatched to any gene: 9. Germline CDR1 reads MNHNS; CDR2 reads SASEGT. In nucleotides, the CDR3 is TGTGCCAGCAGTGACCCGGGACAGATTCCTAATGAGCAGTTCTTC. Translation: CASSDPGQIPNEQFF.

In its sample, this clone was seen once. The rearrangement joins TRBV27 to TRBJ2-7; 8 nucleotides match TRBD1. The V segment lost 6 bases and the J segment 4 bases; nucleotides outside the gene matches: 2. This CDR3 has 12 amino acids. From germline, CDR1 is MNHEY and CDR2 SMNVEV (reference sequence). CDR3 sequence: CASRRTGYEQYF. The CDR3 DNA is TGTGCCAGCAGACGGACAGGGTACGAGCAGTACTTC.

The sample holds a few counts of this clone. The chain couples TRBV3-1 (or the pseudogene TRBV3-2) to TRBJ1-1; 8 nucleotides match TRBD1. Germline trimming cut 10 bases from V and 7 bases from J; bases unmatched to any gene: 8. There are 12 residues in the CDR3. CDR1 LGHDT and CDR2 YNNKEL come from the germline V gene (reference sequence). CDR3 protein: CATGQGANEAFF. In DNA, the CDR3 is TGTGCCACAGGCCAGGGGGCGAATGAAGCTTTCTTT.

The rearrangement uses TRBV28 and TRBJ2-2; D call uncertain. Germline CDR1 is MDHEN and CDR2 is SYDVKM. Deletions cut 8 bases from V and 1 base from J, with 8 bases between. This CDR3 is 13 amino acids long. DNA for the CDR3: TGTGCCAGCCGAGCGCAGAACACCGGGGAGCTGTTTTTT. This encodes CASRAQNTGELFF.

The CDR3 loop reads CASSLKNGEQFF. The CDR3 nucleotides are TGCGCCAGCAGCTTGAAGAACGGGGAGCAGTTCTTC. The J gene is TRBJ2-1, the V gene TRBV5-1; D not resolved. The CDR3 has 12 amino acids. Germline CDR1 reads SGHRS; CDR2 reads YFSETQ. Trimming cost V 1 base and J 10 bases, with 9 bases left between them.

The CDR3 spells CASSRRALQETQYF. The DNA of the CDR3 is TGTGCCAGCAGTCGCAGGGCTTTACAAGAGACCCAGTACTTC. The V gene is TRBV6-5, the J gene TRBJ2-5, with D possibly matching TRBD1 (5 bases). The germline gives CDR1 MNHEY, CDR2 SVGAGI. This CDR3 contains 14 residues. The V gene lost 5 bases and the J gene lost 2 bases, with 12 bases spanning the gap.

This sequence joins TRBV6-5 and TRBJ1-1, with 7 bases that match TRBD1. The CDR3 is 14 amino acids. The germline V gene has CDR1 MNHEY and CDR2 SVGAGI. With 0 bases clipped from V and 5 bases from J, the junction kept 3 bases outside the gene matches. This chain's CDR3 is CASSYSTGTTEAFF. For the CDR3, the DNA is TGTGCCAGCAGTTACTCGACAGGGACTACTGAAGCTTTCTTT.

The chain is built from TRBV11-2 and TRBJ2-3; D not certain. Germline loops: CDR1 SGHAT, CDR2 FQNNGV. The CDR3 loop spans 13 amino acids. The ends were cut back, 3 bases at V and 2 bases at J, with 6 bases in the middle. CDR3 DNA: TGTGCCAGCAGCTTCATAGCCACAGATACGCAGTATTTT. Protein sequence: CASSFIATDTQYF.

The chain has TRBV7-2 and TRBJ2-1, with TRBD1 matching over 8 bases. Germline loops: CDR1 SGHTA, CDR2 FQGNSA. V lost 4 bases to trimming and J lost 3 bases; unmatched junction nucleotides: 5. This CDR3 region has 15 residues. The CDR3 nucleotides are TGTGCCAGCAGCTCCCCGGGACAGGTCTACAATGAGCAGTTCTTC. Amino acid sequence: CASSSPGQVYNEQFF.

The sample holds one count of this clone. V usage is TRBV19 and J usage is TRBJ2-5; 9 nucleotides match TRBD1. CDR3 length: 16 amino acids. J was trimmed by 1 base and V by 3 bases; bases with no gene match: 6. Germline assignment: CDR1 LNHDA and CDR2 SQIVND (reference sequence). CDR3 sequence reads: CASSMIPGQGQETQYF. The CDR3, as DNA: TGTGCCAGTAGTATGATTCCGGGACAGGGCCAAGAGACCCAGTACTTC.

As concerns this clone: The same CDR3 can be traced to other DNA sequences in this sample. The chain has TRBV5-1 and TRBJ1-4; 11 bases fit TRBD1. The CDR3 covers 15 residues. The germline CDR1 and CDR2 sequences are SGHRS and YFSETQ. The junction had 2 bases not matched to a gene; V was cut back by 3 bases and J by 4 bases. CDR3 protein: CASSSGTGGNEKLFF. The CDR3 DNA reads as TGCGCCAGCAGCTCCGGGACAGGGGGTAATGAAAAACTGTTTTTT.

V usage is TRBV9 and J usage is TRBJ1-2; D remains ambiguous. The germline V gene has CDR1 SGDLS and CDR2 YYNGEE. The germline V and J ends were trimmed by 4 bases and 4 bases, with 14 bases remaining between them. The CDR3 extends over 14 amino acids. CDR3 residues: CASSPQTGVYGYTF. The CDR3 DNA reads as TGTGCCAGCAGCCCCCAGACTGGCGTCTATGGCTACACCTTC.

The sample holds one count of this clone. CDR3 protein: CASTRTSGAGTGELFF. In nucleotides, the CDR3 is TGCGCCAGCACTCGGACTAGCGGAGCGGGCACCGGGGAGCTGTTTTTT. This chain uses TRBV5-1 with TRBJ2-2; 10 nucleotides align to TRBD2. V dropped 6 bases and J dropped 4; count of bases not matched to a gene: 9. CDR1 is SGHRS, CDR2 YFSETQ, per germline. The CDR3 covers 16 residues.

The V and J genes are TRBV27 and TRBJ1-1, with 8 nucleotides matching TRBD1. J gave up 0 bases and V 5 bases, and 2 bases lay outside the gene matches. This CDR3 comprises 14 residues. Germline values: CDR1 MNHEY, CDR2 SMNVEV (reference sequence). CDR3 sequence reads: CASSRQGMNTEAFF. Here the CDR3 DNA reads TGTGCCAGCAGTAGACAGGGGATGAACACTGAAGCTTTCTTT.

This clone is a singleton in its sample. V is TRBV2 and J is TRBJ2-2; tentative D call: TRBD2 (5 bases). CDR3 length: 14 amino acids. Per the germline V gene, CDR1 is SNHLY and CDR2 is FYNNEI. V was cut by 4 bases and J by 6 bases, with 12 bases left in between. The CDR3 region is CASSGSGSAGELFF. The CDR3 nucleotides are TGTGCCAGCAGTGGATCGGGAAGTGCCGGGGAGCTGTTTTTT.

J is TRBJ2-5 and V is TRBV2; 8 nucleotides agree with TRBD1. Trimming cost V 4 bases and J 2 bases; bases outside gene matches: 6. The CDR3 is 15 amino acids. Per the germline V gene, CDR1 is SNHLY and CDR2 is FYNNEI. The CDR3, as DNA: TGTGCCAGCAGTGTCCAGGGGACAGGACAAGAGACCCAGTACTTC. Protein sequence: CASSVQGTGQETQYF.

This rearrangement joins TRBV7-2 to TRBJ2-1; TRBD2 agrees at 10 bases. V shed 2 bases and J 5 bases; nucleotides not matched to a gene: 6. Per germline, CDR1 SGHTA and CDR2 FQGNSA. This CDR3 spans 16 amino acids. The CDR3 DNA is TGTGCCAGCAGCTTAAATAGGCTAGCGGGGGACAATGAGCAGTTCTTC. Amino acid sequence: CASSLNRLAGDNEQFF. Based on the CDR3 plus reference TRBV7-2 and TRBJ2-1, the full variable domain is GAGVSQSPSNKVTEKGKDVELRCDPISGHTALYWYRQSLGQGLEFLIYFQGNSAPDKSGLPSDRFSAERTGGSVSTLTIQRTQQEDSAVYLCASSLNRLAGDNEQFFGPGTRLTVL.

The chain links TRBV3-1 (or the pseudogene TRBV3-2) to TRBJ2-5, with 9 bases lining up with TRBD2. Germline lookup yields CDR1 LGHDT and CDR2 YNNKEL (reference sequence). With 4 bases clipped from V and 5 bases from J, the junction kept 5 bases outside the gene matches. The CDR3 consists of 14 residues. CDR3 nucleotides: TGTGCCAGCAGCCCCTTGGCGGGAGGGGAGACCCAGTACTTC. As protein: CASSPLAGGETQYF.